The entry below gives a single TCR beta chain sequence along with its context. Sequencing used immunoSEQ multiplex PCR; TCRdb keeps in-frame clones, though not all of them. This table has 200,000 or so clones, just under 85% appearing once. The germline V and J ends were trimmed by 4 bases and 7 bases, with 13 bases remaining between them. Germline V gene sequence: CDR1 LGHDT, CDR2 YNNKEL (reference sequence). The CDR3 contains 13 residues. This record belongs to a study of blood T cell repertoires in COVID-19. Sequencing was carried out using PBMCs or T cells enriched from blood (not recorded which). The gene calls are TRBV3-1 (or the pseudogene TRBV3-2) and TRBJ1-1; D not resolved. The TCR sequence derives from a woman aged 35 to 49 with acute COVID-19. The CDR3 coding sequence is TGTGCCAGCAGCCCTTTCCGGGGATATGAAGCTTTCTTT. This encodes CASSPFRGYEAFF.